A single TCR beta chain is shown here with its context. The data stem from a study of blood T cell repertoires in COVID-19. Study overall: COVID-19 samples collected from the United States, Italy and Spain covered acute and convalescent phases.

This CDR3 has 14 residues. Germline lookup yields CDR1 MNHNS and CDR2 SASEGT. With 1 base removed from V and 7 bases from J, the gap between germline ends came to 13 bases. Clones were read by immunoSEQ multiplex PCR, and TCRdb kept only the in-frame ones, dropping some. This sample has about 300,000 clones; around nine tenths occur once, and the top ten carry approximately 6%. The sequencing sample was made of PBMCs or T cells enriched from blood (not recorded which). This chain links TRBV6-1 with TRBJ1-2; D gene ambiguous. The TCR was taken from a woman aged 25 to 39 who had recovered from COVID-19. This CDR3 reads CASSEDRGRVGYTF. The CDR3 DNA is TGTGCCAGCAGTGAAGATCGGGGTCGAGTTGGCTACACCTTC.